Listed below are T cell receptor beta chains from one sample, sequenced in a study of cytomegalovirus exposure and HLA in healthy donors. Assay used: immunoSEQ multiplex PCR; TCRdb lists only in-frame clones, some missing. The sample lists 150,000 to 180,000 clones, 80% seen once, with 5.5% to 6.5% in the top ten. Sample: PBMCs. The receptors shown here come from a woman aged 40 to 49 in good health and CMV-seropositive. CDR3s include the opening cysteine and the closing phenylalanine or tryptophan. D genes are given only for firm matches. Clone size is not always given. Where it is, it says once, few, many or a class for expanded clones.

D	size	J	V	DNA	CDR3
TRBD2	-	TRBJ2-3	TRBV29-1	TGCAGCGTTGATGGAAGCGGGAGGCCCAGCACAGATACGCAGTATTTT	CSVDGSGRPSTDTQYF
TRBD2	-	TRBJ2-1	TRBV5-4	TGTGCCAGCAGCTTAGCGACTAGCGGGAGGGTGGAGCAGTTCTTC	CASSLATSGRVEQFF
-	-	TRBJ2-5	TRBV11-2	TGTGCCAGCAGCCTTGCGCAGACCCAGTACTTC	CASSLAQTQYF
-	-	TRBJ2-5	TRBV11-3	TGTGCCAGCAGCTTAGGGCTCAGGGAGACCCAGTACTTC	CASSLGLRETQYF
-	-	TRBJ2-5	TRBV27	TGTGCCAGCAGTTTGGGAGTTTGGGAGACCCAGTACTTC	CASSLGVWETQYF
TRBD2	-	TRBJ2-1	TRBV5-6	TGTGCCAGCAGCCTGCGGATTCTAGCGGGTAACAATGAGCAGTTCTTC	CASSLRILAGNNEQFF
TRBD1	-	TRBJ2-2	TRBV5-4	TGTGCCAGCAGCTCCCAAGGGACAGGCCCCGGGGAGCTGTTTTTT	CASSSQGTGPGELFF
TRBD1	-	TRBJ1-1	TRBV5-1	TGCGCCAGCAGCCGACTGGACAGGGGACAGACGAACACTGAAGCTTTCTTT	CASSRLDRGQTNTEAFF
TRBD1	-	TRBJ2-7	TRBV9	TGTGCCAGCAGCGTAGAATCTAACAGGGGGGTCGAGCAGTACTTC	CASSVESNRGVEQYF
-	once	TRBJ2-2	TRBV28	TGTGCCAGCAGTCCCGGGTCTAGCTACACCGGGGAGCTGTTTTTT	CASSPGSSYTGELFF
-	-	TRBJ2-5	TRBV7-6	TGTGCCAGCAGCTCAGTAAACAAGTTCTGGGAGACCCAGTACTTC	CASSSVNKFWETQYF
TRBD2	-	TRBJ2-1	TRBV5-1	TGCGCCAGCAGCTTGGTCCTAGCGGGAGCCTACAATGAGCAGTTCTTC	CASSLVLAGAYNEQFF
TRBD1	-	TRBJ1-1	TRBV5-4	TGTGCCAGCAACCGACAGGGGACCACTGAAGCTTTCTTT	CASNRQGTTEAFF
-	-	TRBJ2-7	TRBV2	TGTGCCAGCAGTGACTGGCACTCCTACGAGCAGTACTTC	CASSDWHSYEQYF
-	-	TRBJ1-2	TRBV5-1	TGCGCCAGCAGCTTCTTCCCAGGGCAGTTGAACTATGGCTACCCCTTC	CASSFFPGQLNYGYPF
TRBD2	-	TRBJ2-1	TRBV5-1	TGCGCCAGCAGCTCGACTAGCGGGAGCCCCTACAATGAGCAGTTCTTC	CASSSTSGSPYNEQFF
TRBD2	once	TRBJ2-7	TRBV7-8	TGTGCCAGCAGCACCGGACTAGCACGCGAGCAGTACTTC	CASSTGLAREQYF
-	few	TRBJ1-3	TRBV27	TGTGCCAGCAGTTCCCTGGACAGACCTGGAAACACCATATATTTT	CASSSLDRPGNTIYF
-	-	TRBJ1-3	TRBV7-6	TGTGCCAGCAGCCAGCGGGGACCCGGTCCCGGGGGCTCTGGAAACACCATATATTTT	CASSQRGPGPGGSGNTIYF
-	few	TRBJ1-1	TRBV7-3	TGTGCCAGCAGCAGCAGTGGGGGGGTGAACACTGAAGCTTTCTTT	CASSSSGGVNTEAFF
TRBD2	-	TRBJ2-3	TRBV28	TGTGCCAGCAGAACATCCGGACTAGCGGGAGACCATACGCAGTATTTT	CASRTSGLAGDHTQYF
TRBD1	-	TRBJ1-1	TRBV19	TGTGCCAGTAGAGCGACAGGGGTAGTCGACACTGAAGCTTTCTTT	CASRATGVVDTEAFF
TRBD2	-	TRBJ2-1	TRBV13	TGTGCCAGCAGCTTAGGCCCGACGACTAGCGGGAGCACCATTGAGCAGTTCTTC	CASSLGPTTSGSTIEQFF
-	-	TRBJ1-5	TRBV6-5	TGTGCCAGCAGTTACAATCCCGATCAGCCCCAGCATTTT	CASSYNPDQPQHF
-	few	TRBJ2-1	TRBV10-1	TGCGCCAGCAGTGCGACTTACAATGAGCAGTTCTTC	CASSATYNEQFF
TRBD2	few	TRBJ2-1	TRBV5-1	TGCGCCAGCAGCACACCCGGGACTAGCGGGGGTATCAATGAGCAGTTCTTC	CASSTPGTSGGINEQFF
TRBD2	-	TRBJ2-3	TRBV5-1	TGCGCCAGCAGCTTGTTCTACGGGGGCGCGGGACTAGCTATGTATTTT	CASSLFYGGAGLAMYF